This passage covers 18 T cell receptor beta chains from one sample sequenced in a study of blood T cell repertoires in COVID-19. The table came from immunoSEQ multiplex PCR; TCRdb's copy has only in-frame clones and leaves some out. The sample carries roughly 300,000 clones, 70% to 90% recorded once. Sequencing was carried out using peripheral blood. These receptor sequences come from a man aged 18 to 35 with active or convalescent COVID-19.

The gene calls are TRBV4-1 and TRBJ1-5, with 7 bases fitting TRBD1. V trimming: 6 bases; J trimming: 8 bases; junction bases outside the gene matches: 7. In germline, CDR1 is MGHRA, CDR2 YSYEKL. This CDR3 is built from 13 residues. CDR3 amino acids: CASRPTGVEPQHF. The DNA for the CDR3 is TGCGCCAGCAGGCCAACAGGGGTAGAGCCCCAGCATTTT.

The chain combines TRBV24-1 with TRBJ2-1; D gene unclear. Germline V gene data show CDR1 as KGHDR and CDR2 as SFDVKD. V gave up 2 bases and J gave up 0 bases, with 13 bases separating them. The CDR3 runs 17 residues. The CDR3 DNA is TGTGCCACCAGTGATTCCGACCCGGGTCGCTCCTACAATGAGCAGTTCTTC. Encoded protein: CATSDSDPGRSYNEQFF.

CDR3 DNA: TGTGCCAGCAGTTACTTCGGACAGGGCCGAGGGACCGGGGAGCTGTTTTTT. It translates to CASSYFGQGRGTGELFF. The chain is built from TRBV6-2 or TRBV6-3 and TRBJ2-2; TRBD1 aligns across 8 bases. The CDR3 consists of 17 residues. With V trimmed by 1 base and J by 5 bases, 9 bases remained unmatched. From germline, CDR1 is MNHEY and CDR2 SVGEGT.

CDR3 bases: TGTGCCAGCAGCTCCCTCAGCGGGGAGGTCGACAATCAGCCCCAGCATTTT. The encoded protein is CASSSLSGEVDNQPQHF. The genes are TRBV5-6 and TRBJ1-5; D is undetermined. With 3 bases removed from V and 3 bases from J, the gap between germline ends came to 19 bases. This CDR3 is built from 17 residues. Germline CDR1 is SGHDT and CDR2 is YYEEEE.

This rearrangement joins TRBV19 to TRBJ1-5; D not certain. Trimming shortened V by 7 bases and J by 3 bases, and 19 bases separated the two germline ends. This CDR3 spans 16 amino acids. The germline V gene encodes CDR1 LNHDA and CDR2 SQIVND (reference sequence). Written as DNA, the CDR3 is TGTGCCAGTACCTCCTCGTATGGCGGGTACAATCAGCCCCAGCATTTT. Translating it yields CASTSSYGGYNQPQHF. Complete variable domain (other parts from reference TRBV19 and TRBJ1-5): DGGITQSPKYLFRKEGQNVTLSCEQNLNHDAMYWYRQDPGQGLRLIYYSQIVNDFQKGDIAEGYSVSREKKESFPLTVTSAQKNPTAFYLCASTSSYGGYNQPQHFGDGTRLSIL.

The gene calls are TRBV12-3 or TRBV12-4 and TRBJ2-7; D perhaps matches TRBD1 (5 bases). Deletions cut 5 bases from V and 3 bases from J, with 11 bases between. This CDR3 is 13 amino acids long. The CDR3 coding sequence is TGTGCCAGCAGTCAAGGACAAAACTACGAGCAGTACTTC. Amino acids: CASSQGQNYEQYF.

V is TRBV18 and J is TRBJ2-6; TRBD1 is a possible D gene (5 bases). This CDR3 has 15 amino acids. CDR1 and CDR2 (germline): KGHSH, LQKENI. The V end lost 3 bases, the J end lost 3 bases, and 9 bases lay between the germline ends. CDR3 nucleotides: TGTGCCAGCTCACCGCCAGGGCGTGGGGCCAACGTCCTGACTTTC. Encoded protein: CASSPPGRGANVLTF.

Here the CDR3 reads CASSVTGGWREKLFF. The CDR3 bases are TGTGCCAGCAGCGTCACCGGGGGGTGGCGTGAAAAACTGTTTTTT. The J gene is TRBJ1-4, the V gene TRBV9, with D maybe TRBD1 (5 bases). Trimming stripped 2 bases from V and 7 bases from J, with 15 bases between. The germline V gene encodes CDR1 SGDLS and CDR2 YYNGEE. The CDR3 spans 15 residues.

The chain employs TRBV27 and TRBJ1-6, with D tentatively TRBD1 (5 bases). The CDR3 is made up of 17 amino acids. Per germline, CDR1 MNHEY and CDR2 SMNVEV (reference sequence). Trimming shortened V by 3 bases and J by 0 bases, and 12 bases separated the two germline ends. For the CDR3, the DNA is TGTGCCAGCAGTTTCTCCCCCGGGGGCTCCTATAATTCACCCCTCCACTTT. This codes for CASSFSPGGSYNSPLHF.

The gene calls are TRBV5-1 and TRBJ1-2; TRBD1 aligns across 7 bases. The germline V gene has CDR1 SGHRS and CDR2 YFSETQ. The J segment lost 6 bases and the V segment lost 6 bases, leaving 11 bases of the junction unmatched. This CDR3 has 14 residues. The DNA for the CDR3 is TGCGCCAGCACCCGGACAGGATCGGATCATGGCTACACCTTC. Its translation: CASTRTGSDHGYTF.

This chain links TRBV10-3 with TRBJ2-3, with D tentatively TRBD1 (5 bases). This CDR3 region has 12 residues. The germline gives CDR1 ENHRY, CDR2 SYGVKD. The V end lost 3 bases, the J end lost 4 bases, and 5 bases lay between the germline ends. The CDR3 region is CAISDRADTQYF. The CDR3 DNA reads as TGTGCCATCAGTGACAGGGCAGATACGCAGTATTTT.

The CDR3 region has the DNA TGCGCCAGCAGCTTGGCCGACAGGGGAGATGAGCAGTTCTTC. It codes for CASSLADRGDEQFF. The chain has TRBV5-1 and TRBJ2-1; TRBD1 aligns across 8 bases. The trim removed 0 bases at V and 8 bases at J, leaving 4 bases unmatched. CDR3 length: 14 amino acids. The germline V gene encodes CDR1 SGHRS and CDR2 YFSETQ.

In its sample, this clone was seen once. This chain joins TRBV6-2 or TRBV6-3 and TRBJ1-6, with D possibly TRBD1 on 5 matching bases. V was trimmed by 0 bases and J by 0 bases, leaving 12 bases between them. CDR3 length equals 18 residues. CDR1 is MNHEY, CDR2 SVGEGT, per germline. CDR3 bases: TGTGCCAGCAGTTACTCCGGGGGTTCCAGCTCCTATAATTCACCCCTCCACTTT. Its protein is CASSYSGGSSSYNSPLHF.

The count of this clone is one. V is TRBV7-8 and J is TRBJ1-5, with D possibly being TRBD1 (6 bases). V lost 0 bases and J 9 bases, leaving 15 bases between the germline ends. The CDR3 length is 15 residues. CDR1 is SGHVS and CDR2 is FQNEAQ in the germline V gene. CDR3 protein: CASSLALGGSGPQHF. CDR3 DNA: TGTGCCAGCAGCTTAGCGCTAGGGGGATCAGGGCCCCAGCATTTT.

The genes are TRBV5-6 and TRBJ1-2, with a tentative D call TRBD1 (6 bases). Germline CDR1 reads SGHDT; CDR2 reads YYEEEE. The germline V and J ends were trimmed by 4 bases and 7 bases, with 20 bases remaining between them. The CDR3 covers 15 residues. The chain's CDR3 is CASSPDRAPRAGYTF. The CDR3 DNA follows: TGTGCCAGCAGCCCGGACAGAGCTCCTCGGGCTGGCTACACCTTC.

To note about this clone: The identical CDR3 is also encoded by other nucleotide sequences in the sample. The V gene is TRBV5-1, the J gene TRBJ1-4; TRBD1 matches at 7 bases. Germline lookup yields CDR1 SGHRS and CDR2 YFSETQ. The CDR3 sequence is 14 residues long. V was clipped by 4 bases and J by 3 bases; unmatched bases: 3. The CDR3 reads CASSLQGSNEKLFF. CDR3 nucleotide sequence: TGCGCCAGCAGCCTACAGGGGTCTAATGAAAAACTGTTTTTT. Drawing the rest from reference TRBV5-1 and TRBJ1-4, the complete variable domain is KAGVTQTPRYLIKTRGQQVTLSCSPISGHRSVSWYQQTPGQGLQFLFEYFSETQRNKGNFPGRFSGRQFSNSRSEMNVSTLELGDSALYLCASSLQGSNEKLFFGSGTQLSVL.

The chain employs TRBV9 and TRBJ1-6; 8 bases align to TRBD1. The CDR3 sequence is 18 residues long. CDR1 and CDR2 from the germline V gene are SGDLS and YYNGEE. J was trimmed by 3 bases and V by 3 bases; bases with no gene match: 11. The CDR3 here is CASSEKAGTGVYNSPLHF. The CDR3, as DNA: TGTGCCAGCAGCGAAAAAGCCGGGACAGGAGTCTATAATTCACCCCTCCACTTT.

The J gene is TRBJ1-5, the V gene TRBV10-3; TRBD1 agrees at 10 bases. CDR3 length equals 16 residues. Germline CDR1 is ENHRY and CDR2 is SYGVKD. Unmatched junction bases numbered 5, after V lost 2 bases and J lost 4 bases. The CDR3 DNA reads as TGTGCCATCAGTGAGGGGACAGGGGCTTCTAATCAGCCCCAGCATTTT. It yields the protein CAISEGTGASNQPQHF.